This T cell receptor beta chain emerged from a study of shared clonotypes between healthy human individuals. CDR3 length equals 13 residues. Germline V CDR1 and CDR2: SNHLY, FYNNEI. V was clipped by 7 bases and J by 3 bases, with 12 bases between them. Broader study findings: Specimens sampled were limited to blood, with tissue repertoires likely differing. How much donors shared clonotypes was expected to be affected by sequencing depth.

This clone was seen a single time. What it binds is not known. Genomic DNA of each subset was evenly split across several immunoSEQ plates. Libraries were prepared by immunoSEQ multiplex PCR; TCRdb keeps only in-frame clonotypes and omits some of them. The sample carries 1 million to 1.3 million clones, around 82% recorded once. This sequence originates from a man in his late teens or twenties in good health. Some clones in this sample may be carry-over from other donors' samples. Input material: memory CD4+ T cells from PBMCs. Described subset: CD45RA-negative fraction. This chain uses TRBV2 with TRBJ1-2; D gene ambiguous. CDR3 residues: CASKGAVDYGYTF. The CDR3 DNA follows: TGTGCCAGCAAGGGAGCCGTAGACTATGGCTACACCTTC.